A single T cell receptor beta chain is shown here with its context. Its specific antigen is unknown. The input lacks base qualities; no much larger clone sits a single base away. The trim is 5 bases for V and 3 bases for J, with a gap of 16 bases between the germline ends. The cysteine opens and the phenylalanine closes a CDR3 of 15 amino acids. The retained sequence is limited to the CDR3, 45 bases, with the frame set at the first base. From a lookup of the germline V gene, CDR1 and CDR2 are SGHAT and FQNNGV. This specimen comes from a study of glioma-infiltrating T cells after dendritic cell vaccination (dated by TCRdb to 2016 to 2018). In terms of the full investigation: A cohort of roughly 15 glioblastoma patients from Phase I and II dendritic cell vaccination trials was included, of whom 9 were newly diagnosed and 6 had recurrent disease. Deep sequencing of TCR beta CDR3 regions was used to quantify tumor-infiltrating lymphocyte content and compare tumor and blood repertoires in dendritic cell-vaccinated glioblastoma patients. Each patient got three intradermal injections of the dendritic cell vaccine, spaced at biweekly intervals, in the arm below the axilla. Between about 2003 and 2013, patients were given autologous tumor lysate-pulsed dendritic cell vaccination. The vaccine was prepared from monocyte-derived dendritic cells that were cultured for approximately seven days with IL-4 and GM-CSF and then pulsed overnight with autologous tumor lysate. TCR sequencing metrics, including TIL content and tumor-blood repertoire overlap, were correlated with survival after dendritic cell vaccination.

The immunoSEQ assay amplified TCRB CDR3 regions from approximately 1.8 micrograms of genomic DNA, or from all available DNA when less than that amount was available. The multiplex PCR relied on 60 forward primers for TCR V beta segments and 13 reverse primers for J beta segments. To estimate reads per starting template, synthetic control templates were spiked into each sample at limiting dilution. Sequencing produced 87 bp reads on the Illumina HiSeq System. The authors processed their data as follows. To remove PCR and sequencing errors, closely related sequences were merged with a nearest neighbor algorithm. TCR overlap was defined as the percentage of unique tumor TCR beta sequences that were also present in the same patient's peripheral blood. In TCRdb, the immuneACCESS table is reduced to in-frame sequences with V and J assigned. These tables do not hold every clone; where another copy was compared, an unresolved V gene accounts for under half, and the others remain unexplained. V and J calls and clone size are those listed in that table; D and trimming were worked out from the DNA. The sample includes about 24,000 clones, with over 85% observed a single time. Around 2.9% of the sample belongs to the ten largest clones.

The intended sense of this specimen's time point label: after dendritic cell vaccination, including at tumor progression/relapse. Patients were selected for having adequate residual fresh-frozen tumor tissue and more than two years of available survival data. None of the glioblastoma patients carried an isocitrate dehydrogenase mutation, although molecular status otherwise varied. PBMC were collected before vaccination, two weeks after the third vaccination, and at tumor progression if progression occurred. The Qiagen DNeasy Blood extraction Kit was used for extraction of genomic DNA. The study at large found these results: Longer time to progression and overall survival after dendritic cell vaccination were predicted by higher estimated pretreatment TIL content. The response model built on TCR overlap across three groups was characterized as speculative, with prospective validation still needed. TCR clonality showed no direct relationship with survival, which suggests that a diverse polyclonal response may be important. The cohort was small and heterogeneous, only a few patients had full blood and tumor sets, and even fewer had initial-recurrent tumor pairs.

The sample here was blood, taken after dendritic cell vaccination. This receptor was identified in a human donor with glioblastoma. The chain joins TRBV11-2 to TRBJ1-2; TRBD1 is possibly the D segment (5 matching bases). This receptor carries the CDR3 CASSPSPGLDYGYTF. The bases are TGTGCCAGCAGCCCTTCACCGGGACTCGACTATGGCTACACCTTC.